One and the same sample provided the 24 T cell receptor beta chains below, sequenced in a study of T-cell memory formation after mild COVID-19. TCRdb analysed the 5' RACE reads with MiXCR anew, one entry per CDR3 protein. The profile shows approximately 190,000 distinct CDR3 sequences, around 19% of them singletons. The sequenced sample was PBMCs or a T cell subset sorted from them (not recorded which). Receptor source: an adult woman who had mild COVID-19 (a few samples of this study predate the infection). Cell type and time point are not known.

This clonotype was observed a few times. The V gene is TRBV11-3, the J gene TRBJ2-7; D not certain. This CDR3 spans 14 amino acids. The germline gives CDR1 SGHNT, CDR2 YENEEA. Between the trimmed V and J ends, which lost 7 bases and 3 bases, there was a span of 16 bases. This chain's CDR3 is CASKTFQNNYEQYF. The CDR3 DNA follows: TGTGCCAGCAAAACGTTCCAGAACAACTACGAGCAGTACTTC.

This clonotype was recorded many times. The chain couples TRBV7-2 to TRBJ1-2, with 7 positions matching TRBD1. The CDR3 is 13 amino acids. Germline trimming cut 5 bases from V and 2 bases from J; bases unmatched to any gene: 2. Germline-derived CDR1 and CDR2 are SGHTA and FQGNSA. CDR3 sequence: CASSPDRNYGYTF. CDR3 nucleotide sequence: TGTGCCAGCAGCCCGGACAGGAACTATGGCTACACCTTC. Filled out from reference TRBV7-2 and TRBJ1-2, the complete variable domain reads GAGVSQSPSNKVTEKGKDVELRCDPISGHTALYWYRQSLGQGLEFLIYFQGNSAPDKSGLPSDRFSAERTGGSVSTLTIQRTQQEDSAVYLCASSPDRNYGYTFGSGTRLTVV.

This clonotype was counted ten times or more. The chain recombines TRBV5-6 with TRBJ2-1; D gene ambiguous. V was cut by 0 bases and J by 4 bases, with 11 bases left in between. Germline CDR1 and CDR2: SGHDT and YYEEEE. This CDR3 spans 15 amino acids. The CDR3 sequence: CASSLAGVVYNEQFF. For the CDR3, the DNA is TGTGCCAGCAGCTTGGCGGGTGTGGTTTACAATGAGCAGTTCTTC.

This clonotype was seen a few times. The genes are TRBV2 and TRBJ1-5; no definite D call. The CDR3 is made up of 14 amino acids. Germline V gene lookup returns CDR1 SNHLY and CDR2 FYNNEI. V lost 1 base, J lost 3 bases, and 7 bases lay in between. The CDR3 nucleotides read TGTGCCAGCAGTGAAGTGAACCCCAATCAGCCCCAGCATTTT. Translation: CASSEVNPNQPQHF.

This clonotype has a count of ten or more. The V gene is TRBV18, the J gene TRBJ1-2; 9 positions match TRBD1. CDR1 KGHSH and CDR2 LQKENI come from the germline V gene. This CDR3 is built from 17 residues. J gave up 2 bases and V 3 bases, and 10 bases lay outside the gene matches. CDR3 protein: CASSPGTGSLSNYGYTF. CDR3 DNA sequence: TGTGCCAGCTCACCGGGGACAGGGTCCCTATCGAACTATGGCTACACCTTC.

This clonotype was found a few times. The genes are TRBV3-1 and TRBJ1-5, with D unresolved. CDR3 size: 15 residues. The V gene's germline CDR1 is LGHDT and CDR2 YNNKEL (reference sequence). The V end lost 2 bases, the J end lost 4 bases, and 12 bases lay between the germline ends. The CDR3 reads CASSQSRLGNQPQHF. The CDR3 nucleotides are TGTGCCAGCAGCCAATCTCGCCTGGGGAATCAGCCCCAGCATTTT.

The chain has TRBV7-2 and TRBJ1-1, with a weak D call TRBD1 (5 bases). Germline assignment: CDR1 SGHTA and CDR2 FQGNSA. The length of the CDR3 is 14 residues. Deletions cut 1 base from V and 0 bases from J, with 6 bases between. The DNA of the CDR3 is TGTGCCAGCAGCTTAGAGGGGCTGAACACTGAAGCTTTCTTT. It yields the protein CASSLEGLNTEAFF. The variable domain in full, with the rest retrieved from reference TRBV7-2 and TRBJ1-1, is GAGVSQSPSNKVTEKGKDVELRCDPISGHTALYWYRQSLGQGLEFLIYFQGNSAPDKSGLPSDRFSAERTGGSVSTLTIQRTQQEDSAVYLCASSLEGLNTEAFFGQGTRLTVV.

This chain joins TRBV5-1 and TRBJ2-5, with D hard to call. CDR3 length: 13 amino acids. Between the trimmed V and J ends, which lost 1 base and 4 bases, there was a span of 8 bases. Per germline, CDR1 SGHRS and CDR2 YFSETQ. This chain's CDR3 is CASSLLGGETQYF. For the CDR3, the DNA is TGCGCCAGCAGCTTGCTAGGTGGAGAGACCCAGTACTTC.

The rearrangement uses TRBV3-1 and TRBJ2-7, with 7 bases matching TRBD1. Trimming cost V 7 bases and J 2 bases; bases outside gene matches: 11. The CDR3 is made up of 15 amino acids. CDR1 and CDR2 from the germline V gene are LGHDT and YNNKEL (reference sequence). As DNA, the CDR3 is TGTGCCAGCACCTCGGGCACAGGGGTCCCCTACGAGCAGTACTTC. Protein product: CASTSGTGVPYEQYF.

The chain couples TRBV12-3 or TRBV12-4 to TRBJ2-7; a weak D match, TRBD1 (5 bases). Trimming removed 3 bases at V and 4 bases at J, with 13 bases between. This CDR3 spans 14 amino acids. CDR3 protein: CASSLAGPQYEQYF. CDR3 DNA sequence: TGTGCCAGCAGTTTGGCAGGGCCTCAATACGAGCAGTACTTC.

The V call is TRBV18, the J call TRBJ1-6, with D unresolved. The V gene lost 3 bases and the J gene lost 0 bases, with 9 bases spanning the gap. Looked up from germline, CDR1 is KGHSH and CDR2 is LQKENI. The CDR3 runs 16 residues. In DNA form, the CDR3 reads TGTGCCAGCTCACCTTCTGGGAGCTCCTATAATTCACCCCTCCACTTT. Translated, it gives CASSPSGSSYNSPLHF.

This chain uses TRBV12-3 or TRBV12-4 with TRBJ2-2; TRBD1 matches at 8 bases. The length of the CDR3 is 17 residues. The V gene end was trimmed by 2 bases and the J gene end by 7 bases; junction bases not matched to a gene: 12. CDR3 coding DNA: TGTGCCAGCAGTTTAAAGTTGGGGCAGGGGGCACGCGGGGAGCTGTTTTTT. Translation: CASSLKLGQGARGELFF.

The chain employs TRBV6-5 and TRBJ2-5, with D possibly matching TRBD1 (6 bases). The V end lost 7 bases, the J end lost 5 bases, and 17 bases lay between the germline ends. In germline, CDR1 is MNHEY, CDR2 SVGAGI. This CDR3 comprises 14 residues. The CDR3 sequence: CASMPTGQGETQYF. Here the CDR3 DNA reads TGTGCCAGCATGCCAACAGGGCAGGGGGAGACCCAGTACTTC.

The chain is built from TRBV20-1 and TRBJ2-6; D unclear. The germline gives CDR1 DFQATT, CDR2 SNEGSKA (reference sequence). This CDR3 spans 16 amino acids. The ends were cut back, 0 bases at V and 0 bases at J, with 9 bases in the middle. CDR3 nucleotide sequence: TGCAGTGCTAGAGATCATTTCCACTCTGGGGCCAACGTCCTGACTTTC. Its translation: CSARDHFHSGANVLTF.

The V and J genes are TRBV6-1 and TRBJ2-4; possibly TRBD1 for D (6 bases). The CDR3 is 14 residues long. V dropped 7 bases and J dropped 8 bases, with 18 bases sitting between them. Per germline, CDR1 MNHNS and CDR2 SASEGT. The CDR3 region is CASTPYARGDIQYF. The CDR3 DNA reads TGTGCCAGCACCCCCTATGCCAGGGGAGACATTCAGTACTTC.

Many counts were recorded for this clonotype. The V call is TRBV7-2, the J call TRBJ2-3; 9 nucleotides match TRBD2. Germline V gene lookup returns CDR1 SGHTA and CDR2 FQGNSA. V dropped 5 bases and J dropped 0; count of bases not matched to a gene: 3. The CDR3 totals 15 residues. CDR3 in DNA: TGTGCCAGCAGCCGACTAGCGGTCAGCACAGATACGCAGTATTTT. It codes for CASSRLAVSTDTQYF.

The chain recombines TRBV4-1 with TRBJ1-2; D gene uncertain. The CDR3 consists of 15 residues. Germline CDR1 reads MGHRA; CDR2 reads YSYEKL. Trimming left V 4 bases short and J 9 bases short, with 21 bases between. The CDR3: CASSPWPTGNPSYTF. In DNA, the CDR3 is TGCGCCAGCAGCCCCTGGCCTACCGGGAACCCGAGCTACACCTTC.

The chain has TRBV9 and TRBJ2-7; D may correspond to TRBD1 or TRBD2 (5 bases each). This CDR3 comprises 15 residues. The V gene's germline CDR1 is SGDLS and CDR2 YYNGEE. The ends were cut back, 2 bases at V and 0 bases at J, with 12 bases in the middle. As DNA, the CDR3 is TGTGCCAGCAGCGTTGGGGCAGGGACCTCCTACGAGCAGTACTTC. Translated, it gives CASSVGAGTSYEQYF.

The chain couples TRBV20-1 to TRBJ2-1, with 8 bases fitting TRBD2. With 3 bases clipped from V and 8 bases from J, the junction kept 15 bases outside the gene matches. CDR1 is DFQATT, CDR2 SNEGSKA, per germline (reference sequence). This CDR3 is built from 16 residues. For the CDR3, the DNA is TGCAGTGCTAGCCCTACGGCGGGGGGATCCTCCGATGAGCAGTTCTTC. It is translated as CSASPTAGGSSDEQFF.

This rearrangement joins TRBV7-2 to TRBJ2-1; 10 bases match TRBD2. The junction had 6 bases not matched to a gene; V was cut back by 6 bases and J by 4 bases. Germline CDR1 SGHTA, CDR2 FQGNSA. The CDR3 has 15 residues. CDR3 residues: CASREGLALYNEQFF. The CDR3 DNA is TGTGCCAGCAGGGAGGGACTAGCGTTGTACAATGAGCAGTTCTTC.

This chain links TRBV20-1 with TRBJ1-2, with a tentative D call TRBD1 (5 bases). The CDR3 is 13 amino acids. CDR1 is DFQATT, CDR2 SNEGSKA, per germline (reference sequence). V was shortened by 7 bases and J by 3 bases, with 15 bases between the two germline ends. In nucleotides, the CDR3 is TGCAGTGAGAAATTCGGGGGAGACTATGGCTACACCTTC. Amino acids: CSEKFGGDYGYTF.

In its sample, this clonotype was seen a few times. The chain carries TRBV12-3 or TRBV12-4 and TRBJ2-2, with 7 bases aligning to TRBD2. J gave up 4 bases and V 2 bases, and 4 bases lay outside the gene matches. The CDR3 runs 15 residues. The CDR3 sequence is CASSLSGGGTGELFF. The CDR3 DNA is TGTGCCAGCAGTTTATCCGGCGGGGGCACCGGGGAGCTGTTTTTT.

The chain links TRBV5-6 to TRBJ1-1; no definite D call. Germline lookup yields CDR1 SGHDT and CDR2 YYEEEE. The CDR3 loop spans 14 amino acids. Trimming took 1 base from V and 3 from J, leaving 10 bases between them. The CDR3 loop is CASSLLGADTEAFF. The CDR3, as DNA: TGTGCCAGCAGCTTGCTGGGAGCGGACACTGAAGCTTTCTTT. Full variable domain (remainder filled in from reference TRBV5-6 and TRBJ1-1): DAGVTQSPTHLIKTRGQQVTLRCSPKSGHDTVSWYQQALGQGPQFIFQYYEEEERQRGNFPDRFSGHQFPNYSSELNVNALLLGDSALYLCASSLLGADTEAFFGQGTRLTVV.

The V and J genes are TRBV7-3 and TRBJ2-3, with 13 bases identical to TRBD2. CDR3 length: 19 amino acids. The J segment lost 1 base and the V segment lost 5 bases, leaving 12 bases of the junction unmatched. Germline loops: CDR1 SGHTA, CDR2 FQGTGA. CDR3 residues: CASSPPGLAGDLGTDTQYF. The CDR3 region has the DNA TGTGCCAGCAGCCCCCCTGGACTAGCGGGGGACCTTGGCACAGATACGCAGTATTTT.